This T cell receptor (beta chain) was obtained from a study of resident and recirculating memory T cells in vitiligo (dated by TCRdb to between 2017 and 2018). General notes on the study: For TCR beta sequencing, each of a few stable vitiligo patients provided PBMCs and epidermis from shave biopsies taken at two lesional sites and two nonlesional sites. Without any cell sorting, samples were homogenized immediately before genomic DNA was extracted using the Qiagen DNeasy Blood & Tissue Kit. The goal of the human TCR beta sequencing was to check whether lesional vitiligo skin contained specific clones that differed from the clones found in nonlesional skin and blood. Beyond this particular receptor, the publication reports: Because TCR sequences were not shared across biopsy sites or across patients, the findings suggest that different lesions are infiltrated by different T cell clones, a pattern described as private specificity. Even within a single patient, overlap and correlation analysis found no significant repertoire overlap between any biopsies apart from each lesion compared with itself. Future mechanistic studies are needed so that the relative contributions of the lesion-infiltrating T cell clones and of human Trm versus Tcm pools can be evaluated. No single dominant TCR clone was found, and clonality differed from one vitiligo lesion to another.

TCR beta chains were amplified from genomic DNA with the immunoSEQ hsTCRB kit. The immunoSEQ service sequenced the TCR beta libraries on an Illumina MiSeq instrument. On the authors' methods: Repertoire data were analyzed with the immunoSEQ Analyzer. TCRdb took this table from immuneACCESS and kept in-frame rearrangements with V and J called. Such tables lack part of the clones; where checked against another copy, unresolved V genes explain under half of the gap, and the rest is unexplained. The DNA was the basis for D and trimming; V, J and clone size are from that table. The sample has tens of thousands of clones on record, 91% of them singletons. The top ten clones comprise around 4.7% of the sample. The CDR3 sequence holds 13 residues, the cysteine and phenylalanine included. Kept here is only the CDR3 DNA, which spans 39 bases and is read in frame from base 1. Cut back by 10 bases and 0 bases, the V and J ends lie 13 bases apart. The germline V gene (reference sequence) yields SGHNT for CDR1 and YYREEE for CDR2.

This clone was detected only once. The specificity of this receptor is unknown. Base qualities are not provided; no much larger clone lies one nucleotide away. Stable vitiligo was defined as no change in lesions over the previous 6 months. Stable patients also had to lack confetti depigmentation, a clinical sign of active vitiligo. Anyone who had been treated within the previous three months was excluded from the study. PBMCs were isolated from heparinized blood by Ficoll density gradient centrifugation and were subsequently flash-frozen. Specimen: blood. The chain employs TRBV5-4 and TRBJ1-1, with no reliable assignment of the D segment. This TCR was recovered from a male donor with vitiligo. The DNA sequence is TGTGCCGGAGGAACAGTTATGAACACTGAAGCTTTCTTT. It is translated as CAGGTVMNTEAFF.